One and the same sample provided the 3 T cell receptor beta chains below, sequenced in a study of OX40 agonist ivuxolimab in advanced cancers. Sequencing used immunoSEQ multiplex PCR; TCRdb keeps in-frame clones, though not all of them. The repertoire holds some 79,000 clones, roughly nine tenths seen once, with 0.4% to 0.5% in the top ten. Specimen: CD4+ or CD8+ T cells sorted from blood, collected in a trial of the OX40 agonist ivuxolimab. The receptors stem from an adult with an advanced solid tumor such as melanoma, head and neck, liver or kidney cancer.

This rearrangement joins TRBV9 to TRBJ2-1, with D maybe TRBD2 (5 bases). This CDR3 is built from 15 residues. Trimming took 0 bases from V and 5 from J, leaving 12 bases between them. The germline V gene has CDR1 SGDLS and CDR2 YYNGEE. The CDR3 region is CASSVVGSWDNEQFF. In nucleotides, the CDR3 is TGTGCCAGCAGCGTAGTAGGGAGTTGGGACAATGAGCAGTTCTTC.

V is TRBV18 and J is TRBJ2-1, with 7 bases matching TRBD1. Germline V gene data show CDR1 as KGHSH and CDR2 as LQKENI. The CDR3 is 14 residues long. J gave up 6 bases and V 3 bases, and 5 bases lay outside the gene matches. The CDR3 DNA sequence: TGTGCCAGCTCACCTGACAGGGTCTCCAATGAGCAGTTCTTC. This translates into CASSPDRVSNEQFF.

V is TRBV11-2 and J is TRBJ2-1; 12 bases align to TRBD2. The CDR3 runs to 18 residues. The J segment lost 0 bases and the V segment lost 3 bases, leaving 6 bases of the junction unmatched. The V gene's germline CDR1 is SGHAT and CDR2 FQNNGV. CDR3 DNA: TGTGCCAGCAGCTTTCCTAGCGGGAGGGCCACCTCCTACAATGAGCAGTTCTTC. Encoded protein: CASSFPSGRATSYNEQFF.